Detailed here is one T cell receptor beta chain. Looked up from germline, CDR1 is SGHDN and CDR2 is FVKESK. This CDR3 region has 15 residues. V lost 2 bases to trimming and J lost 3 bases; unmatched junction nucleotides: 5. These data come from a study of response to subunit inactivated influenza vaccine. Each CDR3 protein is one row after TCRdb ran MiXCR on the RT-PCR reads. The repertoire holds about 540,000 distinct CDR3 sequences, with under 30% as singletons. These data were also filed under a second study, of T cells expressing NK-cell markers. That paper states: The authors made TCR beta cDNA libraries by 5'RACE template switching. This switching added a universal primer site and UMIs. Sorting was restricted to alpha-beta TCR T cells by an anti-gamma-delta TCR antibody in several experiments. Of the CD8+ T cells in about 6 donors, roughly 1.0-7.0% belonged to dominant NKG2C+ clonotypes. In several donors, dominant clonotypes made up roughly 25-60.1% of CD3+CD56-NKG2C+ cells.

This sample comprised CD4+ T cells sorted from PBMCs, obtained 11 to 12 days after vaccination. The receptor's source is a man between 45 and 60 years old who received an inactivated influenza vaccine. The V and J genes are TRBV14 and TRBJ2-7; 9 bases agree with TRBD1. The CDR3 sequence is CASSQFGTGSYEQYF. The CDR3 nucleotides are TGTGCCAGCAGCCAATTCGGGACAGGGAGCTACGAGCAGTACTTC.